These 15 T cell receptor beta chains came from one sample sequenced in a study of T-cell reconstitution after alpha-beta-depleted transplantation in children. Unique molecular identifiers featured in how the TCRbeta library was prepared. TCRdb itself ran the PCR reads through MiXCR, one entry per CDR3 protein. The table lists approximately 400,000 distinct CDR3 sequences, roughly 16% of them singletons. This specimen was PBMCs, mostly from graft donor cells, taken 360 days after TCRalphabeta/CD19-depleted stem cell transplant. These receptor sequences come from a boy under two years old who had a stem cell transplant for Wiskott-Aldrich syndrome, so the T cells may come from the graft donor.

The chain carries TRBV5-1 and TRBJ2-1, with 13 bases fitting TRBD2. Germline CDR1 and CDR2: SGHRS and YFSETQ. The junction had 6 bases not matched to a gene; V was cut back by 4 bases and J by 8 bases. The CDR3 runs 15 residues. CDR3 protein: CASSAGLAGTHEQFF. In DNA form, the CDR3 reads TGCGCCAGCAGCGCGGGACTAGCGGGAACCCATGAGCAGTTCTTC.

A few counts support this clonotype. V is TRBV4-1 and J is TRBJ2-2; D may be TRBD1 (6 bases). V was pared by 0 bases and J by 0 bases, with 26 bases between. The V gene's germline CDR1 is MGHRA and CDR2 YSYEKL. The CDR3 is 22 amino acids. For the CDR3, the DNA is TGCGCCAGCAGCCAAGAAGGCCGACAGGCGGTGGAAATGGAGGCGAACACCGGGGAGCTGTTTTTT. Translated: CASSQEGRQAVEMEANTGELFF.

This clonotype was counted between two and nine times. The gene calls are TRBV12-3 or TRBV12-4 and TRBJ1-5, with 8 positions matching TRBD1. CDR3 length: 14 residues. V dropped 3 bases and J dropped 5; count of bases not matched to a gene: 3. The CDR3 loop is CASSFDRGHQPQHF. The DNA of the CDR3 is TGTGCCAGCAGTTTCGACAGGGGCCATCAGCCCCAGCATTTT.

V gene TRBV6-1 combines with J gene TRBJ2-1; TRBD2 aligns across 11 bases. CDR1 is MNHNS and CDR2 is SASEGT in the germline V gene. This CDR3 spans 15 amino acids. V dropped 6 bases and J dropped 7; count of bases not matched to a gene: 8. The CDR3 is CASSTVSGRDNEQFF. The CDR3 DNA follows: TGTGCCAGCAGCACGGTTAGCGGGAGGGATAATGAGCAGTTCTTC.

The gene calls are TRBV7-9 and TRBJ2-7; 10 nucleotides match TRBD1. V lost 2 bases and J lost 5; bases outside the gene matches: 9. CDR1 SEHNR and CDR2 FQNEAQ come from the germline V gene (reference sequence). The CDR3 extends over 16 amino acids. This chain's CDR3 is CASSLFPGQGPHEQYF. CDR3 in DNA: TGTGCCAGCAGCTTATTCCCGGGACAGGGGCCCCACGAGCAGTACTTC.

A few counts support this clonotype. The rearrangement uses TRBV20-1 and TRBJ2-7, with D tentatively TRBD2 (6 bases). Germline V lookup: CDR1 DFQATT, CDR2 SNEGSKA (reference sequence). This CDR3 region has 14 residues. Trimming stripped 5 bases from V and 7 bases from J, with 21 bases between. CDR3 DNA: TGCAGTGCTTGGGGACTTTCACCAAAACGGGAGCAGTACTTC. It codes for CSAWGLSPKREQYF.

On this clonotype itself: This may come from a read error, since a much larger clone is one base off. V is TRBV6-2 or TRBV6-3 and J is TRBJ1-1; TRBD1 aligns across 7 bases. V gave up 5 bases and J gave up 1 base; unmatched junction bases: 4. CDR1 and CDR2 from the germline V gene are MNHEY and SVGEGT. The CDR3 runs to 14 residues. Here the CDR3 DNA reads TGTGCCAGCAGTCGGAACAGGGGGAACACTGAAGCTTTCTTT. The encoded protein is CASSRNRGNTEAFF.

The V gene is TRBV7-2, the J gene TRBJ2-1; TRBD2 aligns across 9 bases. The germline CDR1 and CDR2 sequences are SGHTA and FQGNSA. With V trimmed by 0 bases and J by 5 bases, 5 bases remained unmatched. This CDR3 is built from 16 residues. The CDR3 region has the DNA TGTGCCAGCAGCTTAGCCCTTCTAGCGGGGAACAATGAGCAGTTCTTC. It specifies CASSLALLAGNNEQFF.

This clonotype was counted many times. V is TRBV5-1 and J is TRBJ2-5; perhaps TRBD2 as D (6 bases). The V end was cut by 0 bases, the J end by 5 bases, with 8 bases between. The CDR3 is 13 residues long. Germline-derived CDR1 and CDR2 are SGHRS and YFSETQ. The CDR3 loop is CASSLGGEETQYF. CDR3 coding DNA: TGCGCCAGCAGCTTGGGGGGGGAGGAGACCCAGTACTTC.

The chain is built from TRBV7-9 and TRBJ1-6, with D hard to call. The V gene lost 2 bases and the J gene lost 9 bases, with 5 bases spanning the gap. The CDR3 sequence is 12 residues long. Germline V lookup: CDR1 SEHNR, CDR2 FQNEAQ (reference sequence). The CDR3 DNA follows: TGTGCCAGCAGCTTAAGGTTTTCACCCCTCCACTTT. This encodes CASSLRFSPLHF.

This sequence joins TRBV18 and TRBJ2-7; maybe TRBD1 (6 bases). V was cut by 2 bases and J by 7 bases, with 15 bases left in between. The CDR3 length is 14 residues. From germline, CDR1 is KGHSH and CDR2 LQKENI. The CDR3 DNA is TGTGCCAGCTCACCAATCGACAGGAACCGAGAGCAGTACTTC. Protein product: CASSPIDRNREQYF.

V is TRBV6-5 and J is TRBJ1-6; possible D gene TRBD1, 5 bases. Trimming took 3 bases from V and 10 from J, leaving 22 bases between them. In germline, CDR1 is MNHEY, CDR2 SVGAGI. There are 17 residues in the CDR3. The CDR3 here is CASSYFKGKGRESPLHF. The CDR3 DNA reads as TGTGCCAGCAGTTATTTTAAAGGAAAGGGACGGGAGTCACCCCTCCACTTT.

This clonotype was counted only a few times. The chain has TRBV29-1 and TRBJ2-7; D is tentatively TRBD1 or TRBD2 (5 bases each). Trimming took 4 bases from V and 2 from J, leaving 12 bases between them. This CDR3 has 13 amino acids. Germline loops: CDR1 SQVTM, CDR2 ANQGSEA. This chain's CDR3 is CSVVEGRTYEQYF. For the CDR3, the DNA is TGCAGCGTTGTAGAGGGGCGCACCTACGAGCAGTACTTC.

This clonotype was detected ten times or more. The J gene is TRBJ2-1, the V gene TRBV12-3 or TRBV12-4, with D unclear. Deletions cut 3 bases from V and 0 bases from J, with 12 bases between. CDR3 size: 16 residues. The CDR3 region is CASSFGLLSSYNEQFF. Written as DNA, the CDR3 is TGTGCCAGCAGTTTTGGGCTTTTAAGCTCCTACAATGAGCAGTTCTTC.

This clonotype has just a few counts. The gene calls are TRBV4-1 and TRBJ2-7; tentatively, D is TRBD2 (5 bases). Germline CDR1 and CDR2: MGHRA and YSYEKL. The CDR3 runs 16 residues. V was clipped by 2 bases and J by 3 bases, with 17 bases between them. The CDR3 bases are TGCGCCAGCAGCCAACCTACCGGGAACGCTTACTACGAGCAGTACTTC. This codes for CASSQPTGNAYYEQYF.